Shown below are 6 T cell receptor beta chains from a single sample sequenced in a study of cytomegalovirus exposure and HLA in healthy donors. Both 60 Vbeta primers and 13 Jbeta primers went into the PCR. TCRdb's table, derived via immunoSEQ multiplex PCR, lists solely in-frame clones and lacks some. This sample has approximately 160,000 clones, with around 80% found just once. The sequencing input was PBMCs. These receptors were collected from a woman aged 35 to 49 in good health and CMV-seropositive.

The J gene is TRBJ1-6, the V gene TRBV30; D possibly corresponds to TRBD1 (5 bases). The CDR3 length is 14 residues. The V gene's germline CDR1 is GTSNPN and CDR2 SVGIG (reference sequence). Trimming left V 1 base short and J 7 bases short, with 11 bases between. The CDR3 DNA reads as TGTGCCTGGAGTGCCCGGGGGGGGAATTCACCCCTCCACTTT. Translating it yields CAWSARGGNSPLHF.

The V and J genes are TRBV6-1 and TRBJ2-7; 8 bases are a match to TRBD2. The CDR3 covers 13 residues. CDR1 MNHNS and CDR2 SASEGT come from the germline V gene. V shed 7 bases, J shed 5 bases, and the junction held 7 bases outside the gene matches. In DNA form, the CDR3 reads TGTGCCAGCACCCCTACGGGAGGGCACGAGCAGTACTTC. This sequence encodes CASTPTGGHEQYF.

This rearrangement joins TRBV13 to TRBJ2-3, with 8 bases identical to TRBD1. The V gene end was trimmed by 5 bases and the J gene end by 6 bases; junction bases not matched to a gene: 7. From germline, CDR1 is PRHDT and CDR2 FYEKMQ (reference sequence). CDR3 length equals 14 residues. The CDR3 DNA reads TGTGCCAGCAGCCCGGGACAGGCAGGGGATACGCAGTATTTT. It is translated as CASSPGQAGDTQYF. Filled out from reference TRBV13 and TRBJ2-3, the complete variable domain reads AAGVIQSPRHLIKEKRETATLKCYPIPRHDTVYWYQQGPGQDPQFLISFYEKMQSDKGSIPDRFSAQQFSDYHSELNMSSLELGDSALYFCASSPGQAGDTQYFGPGTRLTVL.

Worth noting for this clone: A read error may produce the germline difference seen at one junction end. V and J are TRBV5-1 and TRBJ2-6; maybe TRBD1 (6 bases). This CDR3 contains 17 residues. Looked up from germline, CDR1 is SGHRS and CDR2 is YFSETQ. The CDR3 protein is CASSAQGSSSGANGLTF. The CDR3 nucleotides read TGCGCCAGCAGCGCACAGGGAAGCTCTTCTGGGGCCAACGGCCTGACTTTC.

The table lists this clone with a count of one. J is TRBJ1-2 and V is TRBV4-3; D gene ambiguous. Trimming took 5 bases from V and 4 from J, leaving 14 bases between them. This CDR3 is built from 14 residues. CDR1 and CDR2 from the germline V gene are LGHNA and YSLEER. The CDR3 nucleotides are TGCGCCAGCAGCGCGGGGATAGGACTCTATGGCTACACCTTC. As protein: CASSAGIGLYGYTF.

This clone was observed many times. V and J are TRBV10-3 and TRBJ1-1, with D hard to call. CDR3 length equals 13 residues. V shed 4 bases and J shed 1 base, with 7 bases lying between them. Germline V gene lookup returns CDR1 ENHRY and CDR2 SYGVKD. The CDR3 sequence: CAISVRGNTEAFF. The CDR3 DNA sequence: TGTGCCATCAGTGTTCGGGGGAACACTGAAGCTTTCTTT.